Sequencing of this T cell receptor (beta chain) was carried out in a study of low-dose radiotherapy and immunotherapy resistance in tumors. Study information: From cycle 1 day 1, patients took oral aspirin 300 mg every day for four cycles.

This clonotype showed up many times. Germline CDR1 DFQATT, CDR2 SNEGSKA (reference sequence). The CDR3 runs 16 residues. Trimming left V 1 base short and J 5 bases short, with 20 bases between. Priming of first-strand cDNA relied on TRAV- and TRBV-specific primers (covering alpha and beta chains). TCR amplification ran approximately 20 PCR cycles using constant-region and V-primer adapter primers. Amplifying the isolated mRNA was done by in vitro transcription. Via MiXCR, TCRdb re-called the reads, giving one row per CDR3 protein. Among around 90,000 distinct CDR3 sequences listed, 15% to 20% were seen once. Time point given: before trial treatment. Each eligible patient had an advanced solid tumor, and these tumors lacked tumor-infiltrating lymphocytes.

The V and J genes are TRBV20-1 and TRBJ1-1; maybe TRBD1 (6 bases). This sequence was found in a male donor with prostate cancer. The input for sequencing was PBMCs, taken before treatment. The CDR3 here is CSARGPRAGARTEAFF. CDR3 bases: TGCAGTGCTAGAGGGCCCCGCGCAGGGGCTCGGACTGAAGCTTTCTTT.